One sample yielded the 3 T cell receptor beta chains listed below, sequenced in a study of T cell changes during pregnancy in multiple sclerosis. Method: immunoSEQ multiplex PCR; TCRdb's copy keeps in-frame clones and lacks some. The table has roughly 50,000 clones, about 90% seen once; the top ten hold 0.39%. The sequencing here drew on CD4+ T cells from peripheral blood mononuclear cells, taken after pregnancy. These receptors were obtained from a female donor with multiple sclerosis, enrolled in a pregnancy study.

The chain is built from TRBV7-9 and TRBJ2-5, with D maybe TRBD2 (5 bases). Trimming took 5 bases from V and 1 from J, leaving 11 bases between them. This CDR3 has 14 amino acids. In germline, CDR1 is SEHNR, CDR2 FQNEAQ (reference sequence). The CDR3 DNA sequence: TGTGCCAGCAGCCCCGAAGCGGCCCAAGAGACCCAGTACTTC. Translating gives CASSPEAAQETQYF.

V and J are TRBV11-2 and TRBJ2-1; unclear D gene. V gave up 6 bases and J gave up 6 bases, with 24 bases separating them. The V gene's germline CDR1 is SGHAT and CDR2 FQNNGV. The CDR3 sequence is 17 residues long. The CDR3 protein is CASRVLSRRGSGNEQFF. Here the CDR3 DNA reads TGTGCCAGCAGGGTTCTATCGCGCCGCGGTTCCGGCAATGAGCAGTTCTTC.

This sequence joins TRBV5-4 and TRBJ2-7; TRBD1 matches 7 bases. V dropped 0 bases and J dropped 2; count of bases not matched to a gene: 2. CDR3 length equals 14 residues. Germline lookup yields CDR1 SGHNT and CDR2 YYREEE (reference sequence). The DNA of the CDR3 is TGTGCCAGCAGCTTGGGGACAGGCCCCTACGAGCAGTACTTC. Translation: CASSLGTGPYEQYF.